The clone carrying this T cell receptor (beta chain) has just one count. The antigen remains unidentified. This CDR3 has 18 residues. V dropped 0 bases and J dropped 2 bases, with 17 bases sitting between them. Germline V gene sequence: CDR1 SGHAT, CDR2 FQNNGV. The sample comes from a study of blood T cells in healthy people across ages. General observations from the study: Naive and antigen-experienced cells could not be conclusively compared, given unsorted PBMCs.

Primed by a sample-barcoded 5' primer and a J-beta primer mix, a second PCR proceeded for 7 to 11 cycles. All samples yielded 2.5 million or more CDR3-containing paired-end reads. TCRdb processed the 5' RACE reads anew with MiXCR; each CDR3 protein has one entry. The sample has 700,000 to 850,000 distinct CDR3 sequences, less than 70% seen once. This sequence was found in a man older than 75 in good health. The sequencing input was blood. The chain has TRBV11-2 and TRBJ2-1, with a weak D call TRBD2 (5 bases). CDR3 sequence reads: CASSLDPPRIGAYNEQFF. CDR3 DNA sequence: TGTGCCAGCAGCTTAGATCCCCCTAGAATCGGGGCCTACAATGAGCAGTTCTTC.